A selection of T cell receptor beta chains follows, all from one sample in a study of blood T cell repertoires in COVID-19. Measured with immunoSEQ multiplex PCR; TCRdb has only the in-frame clones, and not every one. The top ten clones hold approximately 10% of a sample with 81,000 or so clones, around four fifths of them seen once. The material sequenced was peripheral blood. All receptors derive from a woman in her seventies with active or convalescent COVID-19. The conserved cysteine and the conserved F or W are not part of the CDR3 here.

V,J,CDR3
TRBV20-1,TRBJ1-1,SASEGGGTEAF
TRBV27,TRBJ2-1,ASSRTSGYNEQF
TRBV7-2,TRBJ2-1,ASSLRLAGGINEQF
TRBV18,TRBJ1-6,ASSPQTDQNSPLH
TRBV18,TRBJ2-1,ASSPSGDEQF
TRBV27,TRBJ1-5,ASRPWGGDQPQH
TRBV29-1,TRBJ2-1,SVDEGRTGYNEQF
TRBV7-9,TRBJ1-2,ASSFSDSRGYYGYT
TRBV24-1,TRBJ1-1,ATSDTGVGNTEAF
TRBV10-1,TRBJ2-3,ASSEKRGSTDTQY
TRBV2,TRBJ2-5,ASSVTGGGGETQY
TRBV5-1,TRBJ2-1,ASSSRQGFNEQF
TRBV10-3,TRBJ2-1,AISDKTGFNEQF
TRBV10-1,TRBJ1-4,ATSYVARGPLTNEKLF